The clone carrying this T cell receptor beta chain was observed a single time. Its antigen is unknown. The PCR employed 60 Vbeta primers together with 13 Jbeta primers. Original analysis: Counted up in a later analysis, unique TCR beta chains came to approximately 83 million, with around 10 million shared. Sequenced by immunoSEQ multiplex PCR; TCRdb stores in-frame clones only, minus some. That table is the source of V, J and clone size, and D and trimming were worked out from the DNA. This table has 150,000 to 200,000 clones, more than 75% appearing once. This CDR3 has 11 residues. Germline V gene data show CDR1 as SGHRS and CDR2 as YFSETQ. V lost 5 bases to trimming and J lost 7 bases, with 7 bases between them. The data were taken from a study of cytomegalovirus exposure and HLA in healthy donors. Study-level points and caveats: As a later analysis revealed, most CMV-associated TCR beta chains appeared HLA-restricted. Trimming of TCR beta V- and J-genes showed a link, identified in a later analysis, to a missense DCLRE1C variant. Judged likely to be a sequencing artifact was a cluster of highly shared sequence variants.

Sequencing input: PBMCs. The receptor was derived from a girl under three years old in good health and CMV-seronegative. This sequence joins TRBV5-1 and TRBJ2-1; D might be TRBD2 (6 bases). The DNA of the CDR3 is TGCGCCAGCAGGGGGGGTAATGAGCAGTTCTTC. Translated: CASRGGNEQFF.